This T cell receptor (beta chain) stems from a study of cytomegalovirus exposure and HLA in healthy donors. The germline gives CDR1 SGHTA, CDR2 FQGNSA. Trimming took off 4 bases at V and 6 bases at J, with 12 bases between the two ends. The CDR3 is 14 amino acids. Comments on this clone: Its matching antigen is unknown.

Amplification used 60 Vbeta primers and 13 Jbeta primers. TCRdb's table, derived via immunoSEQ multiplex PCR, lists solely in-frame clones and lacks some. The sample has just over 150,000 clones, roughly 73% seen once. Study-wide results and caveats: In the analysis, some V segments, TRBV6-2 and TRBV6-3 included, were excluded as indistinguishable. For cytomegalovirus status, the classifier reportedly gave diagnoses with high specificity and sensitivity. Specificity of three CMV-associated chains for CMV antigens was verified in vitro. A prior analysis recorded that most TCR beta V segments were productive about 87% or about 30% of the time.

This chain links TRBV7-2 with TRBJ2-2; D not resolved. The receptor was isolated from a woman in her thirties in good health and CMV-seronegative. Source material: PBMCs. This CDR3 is CASSSVALAGELFF. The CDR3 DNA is TGTGCCAGCAGCTCAGTAGCTTTAGCCGGGGAGCTGTTTTTT.